The 29 T cell receptor beta chains in this list originate from one sample, sequenced in a study of blood T cells in healthy people across ages (dated by TCRdb to the mid-2010s). Libraries were prepared through 5' RACE. A second 7 to 11 cycle PCR used a sample-barcoded 5' primer and a J-beta primer mix. The raw public data were reprocessed by TCRdb itself: fastp quality trimming at Q25, MiXCR clonotype calling, in-frame beta chains only. Rows are combined by CDR3 protein, so each entry shows the most common genes and DNA. This sample lists approximately 1,700,000 distinct CDR3 sequences; approximately 40% were detected once. The ten largest clones take up under 30% of the sample. Sequencing was performed on blood. The source of these receptors is a human donor in good health.

This rearrangement joins TRBV4-3 to TRBJ2-3; 9 nucleotides match TRBD2. CDR3 length: 17 residues. Unmatched junction bases numbered 9, after V lost 4 bases and J lost 1 base. From germline, CDR1 is LGHNA and CDR2 YSLEER. The DNA of the CDR3 is TGCGCCAGCAGCCGAGCTTACGCGGGGGGGCGCACAGATACGCAGTATTTT. Protein: CASSRAYAGGRTDTQYF.

The chain carries TRBV7-3 and TRBJ1-1; D gene uncertain. CDR3 size: 15 residues. V was clipped by 5 bases and J by 1 base, with 14 bases between them. Germline V CDR1 and CDR2: SGHTA, FQGTGA. CDR3 in amino acids: CASSLTGIKNTEAFF. The DNA for the CDR3 is TGTGCCAGCAGCCTCACCGGGATCAAGAACACTGAAGCTTTCTTT. Full variable domain (rest looked up from reference TRBV7-3 and TRBJ1-1): GAGVSQTPSNKVTEKGKYVELRCDPISGHTALYWYRQSLGQGPEFLIYFQGTGAADDSGLPNDRFFAVRPEGSVSTLKIQRTERGDSAVYLCASSLTGIKNTEAFFGQGTRLTVV.

CDR3 loop: CSVSWGQETQYF. The CDR3 DNA reads as TGCAGCGTTTCATGGGGACAAGAGACCCAGTACTTC. This chain connects TRBV29-1 to TRBJ2-5, with no clear D. The CDR3 is 12 residues long. Trimming left V 5 bases short and J 2 bases short, with 9 bases between. Germline loops: CDR1 SQVTM, CDR2 ANQGSEA.

This clonotype was counted only a few times. The J gene is TRBJ2-4, the V gene TRBV7-8, with TRBD1 matching over 7 bases. The CDR3 length is 16 residues. The germline V gene has CDR1 SGHVS and CDR2 FQNEAQ. With V trimmed by 5 bases and J by 0 bases, 7 bases remained unmatched. The CDR3 spells CASSQGTVVAKNIQYF. As DNA, the CDR3 is TGTGCCAGCAGCCAAGGGACAGTAGTAGCCAAAAACATTCAGTACTTC.

The J gene is TRBJ2-3, the V gene TRBV7-3; no reliable D call. In germline, CDR1 is SGHTA, CDR2 FQGTGA. This CDR3 region has 15 residues. With 1 base removed from V and 0 bases from J, the gap between germline ends came to 8 bases. This CDR3 is CASSLNRASTDTQYF. The DNA of the CDR3 is TGTGCCAGCAGCTTAAATAGGGCTAGCACAGATACGCAGTATTTT.

The V and J genes are TRBV6-5 and TRBJ1-2; TRBD1 matches 9 bases. The CDR3 is made up of 13 amino acids. CDR1 is MNHEY and CDR2 is SVGAGI in the germline V gene. Losses at the gene ends were 10 bases for V and 4 bases for J; bases not matched to a gene: 7. The CDR3, as DNA: TGTGCCACTACGGGGACAGGGTCCTATGGCTACACCTTC. Protein: CATTGTGSYGYTF.

The gene calls are TRBV7-9 and TRBJ2-1; perhaps TRBD2 as D (7 bases). V lost 1 base and J 8 bases, leaving 21 bases between the germline ends. Germline V CDR1 and CDR2: SEHNR, FQNEAQ (reference sequence). This CDR3 comprises 17 residues. CDR3 DNA sequence: TGTGCCAGCAGCTTAGAGGGGGGGGCAGGGCGAAGAGATGAGCAGTTCTTC. Its protein is CASSLEGGAGRRDEQFF. Filled out from reference TRBV7-9 and TRBJ2-1, the complete variable domain reads DTGVSQNPRHKITKRGQNVTFRCDPISEHNRLYWYRQTLGQGPEFLTYFQNEAQLEKSRLLSDRFSAERPKGSFSTLEIQRTEQGDSAMYLCASSLEGGAGRRDEQFFGPGTRLTVL.

V is TRBV20-1 and J is TRBJ2-3; D possibly corresponds to TRBD2 (6 bases). There are 12 residues in the CDR3. V gave up 5 bases and J gave up 1 base, with 7 bases separating them. The germline gives CDR1 DFQATT, CDR2 SNEGSKA (reference sequence). As DNA, the CDR3 is TGCAGTGCTGGGGAGGGCACAGATACGCAGTATTTT. This translates into CSAGEGTDTQYF.

This clonotype was observed a handful of times. The junction departs from the called germline gene at one end, perhaps through a read error. The chain links TRBV28 to TRBJ2-1; D is ambiguous. This CDR3 is built from 11 residues. Per germline, CDR1 MDHEN and CDR2 SYDVKM. CDR3 protein: CAGSRLDEQFF. CDR3 DNA: TGTGCCGGCAGTCGCCTGGATGAGCAGTTCTTC.

The chain uses TRBV12-3 or TRBV12-4 and TRBJ2-6; no reliable D call. V dropped 2 bases and J dropped 2 bases, with 13 bases sitting between them. The CDR3 contains 17 residues. This CDR3 is CASSLFGDSPGANVLTF. DNA for the CDR3: TGTGCCAGCAGTTTATTTGGGGATAGCCCTGGGGCCAACGTCCTGACTTTC.

This chain joins TRBV6-5 and TRBJ2-4, with 7 bases that match TRBD2. Per the germline V gene, CDR1 is MNHEY and CDR2 is SVGAGI. Trimming cost V 0 bases and J 13 bases; bases outside gene matches: 15. The CDR3 covers 16 residues. The CDR3 nucleotides read TGTGCCAGCAGTTACTCGACTAGCTCACGTTACAATGAGCAGTACTTC. Its translation is CASSYSTSSRYNEQYF.

A few counts support this clonotype. J is TRBJ2-3 and V is TRBV5-1; D gene unclear. Looked up from germline, CDR1 is SGHRS and CDR2 is YFSETQ. Trimming stripped 4 bases from V and 1 base from J, with 16 bases between. The CDR3 length is 16 residues. The CDR3 is CASSEMIAGGTDTQYF. Here the CDR3 DNA reads TGCGCCAGCAGCGAGATGATAGCTGGGGGCACAGATACGCAGTATTTT.

The V call is TRBV12-3 or TRBV12-4, the J call TRBJ2-3; 11 positions agree with TRBD2. This CDR3 spans 15 amino acids. V dropped 6 bases and J dropped 15; count of bases not matched to a gene: 17. The CDR3 is CASSLTSGGADMQYF. The CDR3 region has the DNA TGTGCCAGCAGCTTAACTAGCGGGGGAGCAGATATGCAATATTTT.

This clonotype was seen more than once but under ten times. Being one base from a much bigger clone, this may be a read error. The CDR3 DNA follows: TGTGCCAGCACTTACGGGGGGGCCTACGAGCAGTACTTC. Protein: CASTYGGAYEQYF. This sequence joins TRBV28 and TRBJ2-7; 8 nucleotides line up with TRBD2. Germline V CDR1 and CDR2: MDHEN, SYDVKM. This CDR3 has 13 amino acids. The V and J ends lost 7 bases and 2 bases, in that order; junction bases with no gene match: 4.

This clonotype has just a few counts. The DNA for the CDR3 is TGTGCCAGCAGCTCAGGGTTTAACTCCTACGAGCAGTACTTC. Amino acid sequence: CASSSGFNSYEQYF. The chain joins TRBV11-3 to TRBJ2-7; D may be TRBD1 (5 bases). CDR3 length: 14 amino acids. Germline loops: CDR1 SGHNT, CDR2 YENEEA. V lost 4 bases and J lost 0, with 10 bases in between.

This clonotype was found a few times. V gene TRBV28 combines with J gene TRBJ2-7; D unresolved. CDR3 length: 15 residues. V shed 5 bases and J shed 0 bases, with 14 bases lying between them. Germline V gene lookup returns CDR1 MDHEN and CDR2 SYDVKM. CDR3 DNA sequence: TGTGCCAGCAGTCCCCTTCGCTGGCCCTCCTACGAGCAGTACTTC. Its protein product is CASSPLRWPSYEQYF.

This clonotype was detected many times. The chain combines TRBV20-1 with TRBJ2-5; TRBD1 might be the D (6 bases). Germline CDR1 and CDR2: DFQATT and SNEGSKA (reference sequence). CDR3 length: 13 amino acids. Trimming removed 0 bases at V and 4 bases at J, with 9 bases between. This CDR3 is CSAREGARETQYF. DNA for the CDR3: TGCAGTGCTAGAGAGGGGGCCAGAGAGACCCAGTACTTC.

The chain is built from TRBV9 and TRBJ2-4; the D is unclear. The tail of the sequence fits TRBJ2-7 better, so the J call may be wrong. Germline lookup yields CDR1 SGDLS and CDR2 YYNGEE. The CDR3 spans 14 residues. CDR3 coding DNA: TGTGCCAGCAGCCCCCGGGCCAACTCCTACGAGCAGTACTTC. Translated, it gives CASSPRANSYEQYF.

This clonotype was found a few times. V usage is TRBV7-6 and J usage is TRBJ2-7, with a tentative D call TRBD1 (6 bases). The ends were cut back, 1 base at V and 7 bases at J, with 17 bases in the middle. Germline V gene sequence: CDR1 SGHVS, CDR2 FNYEAQ. This CDR3 comprises 15 residues. CDR3 DNA sequence: TGTGCCAGCAGCTTAGACATGGGGGCGATGCGGGAGCAGTACTTC. This translates into CASSLDMGAMREQYF.

This chain uses TRBV7-4 with TRBJ2-3; D gene unclear. From germline, CDR1 is SGHVT and CDR2 SQSDAQ. This CDR3 has 16 amino acids. Trimming took 5 bases from V and 4 from J, leaving 19 bases between them. CDR3 protein: CASSHPRSDAPDTQYF. CDR3 DNA: TGTGCCAGCAGCCACCCCCGATCGGATGCTCCAGATACGCAGTATTTT.

As DNA, the CDR3 is TGTGCCAGCAGCTTGGGCGGGGGCTTGAACATTCAGTACTTC. This encodes CASSLGGGLNIQYF. J is TRBJ2-4 and V is TRBV5-5; perhaps TRBD2 as D (7 bases). Trimming cost V 0 bases and J 7 bases, with 11 bases left between them. The germline CDR1 and CDR2 sequences are SGHKS and YYEKEE (reference sequence). The CDR3 length is 14 residues.

This clonotype was observed many times. The V gene is TRBV7-2, the J gene TRBJ2-3, with 8 bases lining up with TRBD2. CDR1 and CDR2 from the germline V gene are SGHTA and FQGNSA. The CDR3 is made up of 17 amino acids. Germline trimming cut 5 bases from V and 2 bases from J; bases unmatched to any gene: 12. The CDR3 DNA reads as TGTGCCAGCAGCCGACCTACTAGCGGAGAATACACAGATACGCAGTATTTT. As protein: CASSRPTSGEYTDTQYF.

The chain has TRBV28 and TRBJ2-4; D is perhaps TRBD2 (6 bases). The better agreement between TRBJ2-7 and the DNA end casts doubt on the J call. Germline V gene sequence: CDR1 MDHEN, CDR2 SYDVKM. This CDR3 comprises 15 residues. Written as DNA, the CDR3 is TGTGCCAGCAGTTTCCCTCGCGGCGGGGCCTACGAGCAGTACTTC. Protein product: CASSFPRGGAYEQYF.

The chain recombines TRBV5-1 with TRBJ1-5; D call uncertain. V was cut by 0 bases and J by 0 bases, with 7 bases left in between. This CDR3 has 15 residues. The germline gives CDR1 SGHRS, CDR2 YFSETQ. CDR3 in DNA: TGCGCCAGCAGCTTGGGGGGAGTTAGCAATCAGCCCCAGCATTTT. Translated, it gives CASSLGGVSNQPQHF.

This clonotype was seen a few times. The genes are TRBV7-9 and TRBJ1-2, with D tentatively TRBD1 (5 bases). The V end was cut by 5 bases, the J end by 0 bases, with 16 bases between. Germline CDR1 and CDR2: SEHNR and FQNEAQ (reference sequence). The CDR3 spans 16 residues. The CDR3 DNA reads TGTGCCAGCAGCCTTAGGAGGGACCCTACTAACTATGGCTACACCTTC. It specifies CASSLRRDPTNYGYTF.

CDR3 loop: CASSPERGETQYF. CDR3 coding DNA: TGTGCCAGCAGTCCCGAGAGGGGAGAGACCCAGTACTTC. The chain uses TRBV6-5 and TRBJ2-5; D is tentatively TRBD1 or TRBD2 (5 bases each). Trimming removed 5 bases at V and 4 bases at J, with 11 bases between. Germline CDR1 reads MNHEY; CDR2 reads SVGAGI. The CDR3 consists of 13 residues.

This clonotype has just a few counts. The chain uses TRBV20-1 and TRBJ2-7, with a weak D call TRBD2 (6 bases). CDR3 length equals 15 residues. Per germline, CDR1 DFQATT and CDR2 SNEGSKA (reference sequence). V was trimmed by 2 bases and J by 6 bases, leaving 20 bases between them. The CDR3 is CSARHAGTSPLEQYF. For the CDR3, the DNA is TGCAGTGCTAGACACGCGGGGACTTCCCCCCTCGAGCAGTACTTC.

This clonotype was recorded a few times. The chain combines TRBV24-1 with TRBJ2-1; a weak D match, TRBD1 (6 bases). Trimming stripped 4 bases from V and 6 bases from J, with 9 bases between. CDR1 KGHDR and CDR2 SFDVKD come from the germline V gene. CDR3 length: 13 amino acids. The CDR3 region is CATSEGARNEQFF. The CDR3 DNA reads TGTGCCACCAGTGAGGGGGCCCGCAATGAGCAGTTCTTC.

On this clonotype: A much larger clone differs by one base, so this may be a read error. V is TRBV7-2 and J is TRBJ1-4; 10 bases are a match to TRBD1. In germline, CDR1 is SGHTA, CDR2 FQGNSA. The CDR3 contains 13 residues. V was clipped by 8 bases and J by 8 bases; unmatched bases: 5. CDR3 sequence reads: CASGWDRGEKLFF. DNA of the CDR3: TGTGCCAGCGGCTGGGACAGGGGCGAAAAACTGTTTTTT.